The entry below describes one TCR beta chain. The V gene's germline CDR1 is SGHRS and CDR2 YFSETQ. After removal of 2 bases from V and 2 bases from J, the junction contained 5 bases not matched to a gene. The CDR3 has 15 amino acids. How the authors handled the data: Counts of nucleated cells, estimated from reference gene primer amplification, were obtained. TCRdb keeps only in-frame clones here, not all; method: immunoSEQ multiplex PCR. V, J and clone size are taken as reported in that table, and D and trimming were inferred from the DNA itself. This repertoire shows 70,000 to 90,000 clones, approximately 88% found once; its top ten account for 10% to 15%. These data come from a study of blood T cell repertoires in COVID-19. Overall study: Samples taken during acute and convalescent COVID-19 were collected in the United States, Italy and Spain.

Sequenced sample: peripheral blood. V and J are TRBV5-1 and TRBJ2-7; 9 bases line up with TRBD1. The source is a human donor in a cohort sampled during active COVID-19. CDR3 protein: CASSFSGQGPYEQYF. CDR3 nucleotides: TGCGCCAGCAGCTTTTCGGGACAGGGTCCCTACGAGCAGTACTTC.